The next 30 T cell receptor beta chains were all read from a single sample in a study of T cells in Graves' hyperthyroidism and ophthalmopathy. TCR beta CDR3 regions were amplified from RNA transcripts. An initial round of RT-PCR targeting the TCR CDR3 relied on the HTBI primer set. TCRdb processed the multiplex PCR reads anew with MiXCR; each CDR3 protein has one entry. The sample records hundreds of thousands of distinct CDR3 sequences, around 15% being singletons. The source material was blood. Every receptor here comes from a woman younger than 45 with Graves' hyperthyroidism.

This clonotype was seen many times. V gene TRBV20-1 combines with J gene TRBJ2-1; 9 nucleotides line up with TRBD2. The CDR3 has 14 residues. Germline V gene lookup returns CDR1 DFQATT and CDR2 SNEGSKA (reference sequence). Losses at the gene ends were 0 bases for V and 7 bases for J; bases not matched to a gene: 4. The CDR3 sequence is CSAREAGGGNEQFF. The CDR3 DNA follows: TGCAGTGCTAGAGAGGCGGGAGGGGGGAATGAGCAGTTCTTC.

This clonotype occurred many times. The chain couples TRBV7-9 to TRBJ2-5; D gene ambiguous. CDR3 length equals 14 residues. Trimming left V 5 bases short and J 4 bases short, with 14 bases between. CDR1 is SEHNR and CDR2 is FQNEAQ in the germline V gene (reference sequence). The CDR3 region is CASSPPAPGETQYF. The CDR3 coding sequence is TGTGCCAGCAGCCCCCCGGCCCCCGGAGAGACCCAGTACTTC.

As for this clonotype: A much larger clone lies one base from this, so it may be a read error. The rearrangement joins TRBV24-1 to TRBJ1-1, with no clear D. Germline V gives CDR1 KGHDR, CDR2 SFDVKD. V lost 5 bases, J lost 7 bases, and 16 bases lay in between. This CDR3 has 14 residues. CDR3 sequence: CATSGQYSDGEAFF. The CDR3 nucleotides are TGTGCCACCAGTGGTCAATACTCGGACGGTGAAGCTTTCTTT.

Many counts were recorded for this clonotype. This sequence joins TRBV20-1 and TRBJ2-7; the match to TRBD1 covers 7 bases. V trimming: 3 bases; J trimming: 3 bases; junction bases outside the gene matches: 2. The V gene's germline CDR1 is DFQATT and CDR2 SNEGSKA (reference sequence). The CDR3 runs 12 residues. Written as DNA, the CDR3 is TGCAGTGCTAGGACAGGGAGCTACGAGCAGTACTTC. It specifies CSARTGSYEQYF.

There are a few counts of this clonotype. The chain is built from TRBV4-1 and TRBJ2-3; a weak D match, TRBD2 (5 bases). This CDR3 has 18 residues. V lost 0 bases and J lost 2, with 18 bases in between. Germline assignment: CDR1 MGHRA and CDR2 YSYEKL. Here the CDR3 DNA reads TGCGCCAGCAGCCAAGATCATGGAGGCACCAAGGCCACAGATACGCAGTATTTT. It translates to CASSQDHGGTKATDTQYF.

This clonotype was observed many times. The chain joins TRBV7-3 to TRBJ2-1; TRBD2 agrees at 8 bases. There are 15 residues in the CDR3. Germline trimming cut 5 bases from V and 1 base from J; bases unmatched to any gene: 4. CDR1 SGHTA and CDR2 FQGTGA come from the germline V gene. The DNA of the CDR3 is TGTGCCAGCAGCCCCCAGCGGGAGTCCTACAATGAGCAGTTCTTC. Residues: CASSPQRESYNEQFF.

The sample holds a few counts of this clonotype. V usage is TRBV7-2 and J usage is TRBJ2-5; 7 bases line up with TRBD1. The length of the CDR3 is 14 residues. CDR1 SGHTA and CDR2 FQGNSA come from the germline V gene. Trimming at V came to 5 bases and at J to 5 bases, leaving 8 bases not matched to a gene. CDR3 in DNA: TGTGCCAGCAGCAGAGACAGGGTTGGTGAGACCCAGTACTTC. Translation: CASSRDRVGETQYF.

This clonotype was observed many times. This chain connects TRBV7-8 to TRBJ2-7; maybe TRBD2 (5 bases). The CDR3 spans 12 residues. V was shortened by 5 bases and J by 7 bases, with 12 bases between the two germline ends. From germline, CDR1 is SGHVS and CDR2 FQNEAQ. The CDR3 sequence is CASSRDRVEQYF. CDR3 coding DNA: TGTGCCAGCAGCCGGGATAGGGTAGAGCAGTACTTC.

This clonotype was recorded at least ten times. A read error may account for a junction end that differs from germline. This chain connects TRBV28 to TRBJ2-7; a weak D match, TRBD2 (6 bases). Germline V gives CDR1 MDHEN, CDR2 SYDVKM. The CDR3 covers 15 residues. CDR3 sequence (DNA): TGTGCCAGCAGCGGAAACCGGGACTTCTCCTATGAGCAGTACTTC. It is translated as CASSGNRDFSYEQYF.

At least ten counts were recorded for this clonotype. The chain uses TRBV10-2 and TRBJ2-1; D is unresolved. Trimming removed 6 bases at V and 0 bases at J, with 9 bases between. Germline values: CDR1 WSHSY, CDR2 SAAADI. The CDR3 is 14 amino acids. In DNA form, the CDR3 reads TGCGCCAGCAGAGCACCAGGCTCCTACAATGAGCAGTTCTTC. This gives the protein CASRAPGSYNEQFF.

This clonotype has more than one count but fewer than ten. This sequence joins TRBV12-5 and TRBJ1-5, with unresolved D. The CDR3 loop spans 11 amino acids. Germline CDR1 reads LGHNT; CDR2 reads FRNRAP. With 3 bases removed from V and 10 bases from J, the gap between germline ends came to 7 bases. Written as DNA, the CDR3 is TGTGCTAGTGGTTTAGGTCACCCCCAGCATTTT. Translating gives CASGLGHPQHF.

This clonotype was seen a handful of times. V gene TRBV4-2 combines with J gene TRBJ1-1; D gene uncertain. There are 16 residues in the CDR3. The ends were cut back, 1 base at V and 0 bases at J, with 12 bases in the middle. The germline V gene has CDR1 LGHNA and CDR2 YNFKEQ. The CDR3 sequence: CASSQASALLNTEAFF. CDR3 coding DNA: TGTGCCAGCAGCCAAGCCTCCGCTTTATTGAACACTGAAGCTTTCTTT.

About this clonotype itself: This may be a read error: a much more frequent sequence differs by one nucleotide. The CDR3 sequence: CASSGPRAYEQYF. DNA for the CDR3: TGTGCCAGCAGCGGGCCCAGGGCGTACGAGCAGTACTTC. The chain couples TRBV11-3 to TRBJ2-7; maybe TRBD1 (5 bases). CDR1 is SGHNT, CDR2 YENEEA, per germline. The CDR3 spans 13 residues. Trimming took 5 bases from V and 4 from J, leaving 12 bases between them.

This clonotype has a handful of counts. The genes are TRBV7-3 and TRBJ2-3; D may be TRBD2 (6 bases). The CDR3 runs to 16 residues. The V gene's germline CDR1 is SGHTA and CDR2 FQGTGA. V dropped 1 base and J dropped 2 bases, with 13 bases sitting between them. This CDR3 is CASSLNPGVYTDTQYF. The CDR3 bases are TGTGCCAGCAGCTTAAATCCGGGAGTTTACACAGATACGCAGTATTTT. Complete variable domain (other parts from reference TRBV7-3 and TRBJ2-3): GAGVSQTPSNKVTEKGKYVELRCDPISGHTALYWYRQSLGQGPEFLIYFQGTGAADDSGLPNDRFFAVRPEGSVSTLKIQRTERGDSAVYLCASSLNPGVYTDTQYFGPGTRLTVL.

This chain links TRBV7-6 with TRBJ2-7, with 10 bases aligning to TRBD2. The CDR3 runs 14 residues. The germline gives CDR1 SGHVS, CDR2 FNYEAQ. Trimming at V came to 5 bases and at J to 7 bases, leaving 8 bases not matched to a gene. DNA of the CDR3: TGTGCCAGCAGCCTTACTAGCGGGGCGGGGGAGCAGTACTTC. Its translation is CASSLTSGAGEQYF.

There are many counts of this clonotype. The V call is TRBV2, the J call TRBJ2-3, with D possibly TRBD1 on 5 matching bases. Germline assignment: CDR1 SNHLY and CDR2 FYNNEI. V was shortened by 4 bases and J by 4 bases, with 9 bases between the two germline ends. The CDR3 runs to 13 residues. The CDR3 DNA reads TGTGCCAGCAGTGGGGAAGGGGCAGATACGCAGTATTTT. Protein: CASSGEGADTQYF.

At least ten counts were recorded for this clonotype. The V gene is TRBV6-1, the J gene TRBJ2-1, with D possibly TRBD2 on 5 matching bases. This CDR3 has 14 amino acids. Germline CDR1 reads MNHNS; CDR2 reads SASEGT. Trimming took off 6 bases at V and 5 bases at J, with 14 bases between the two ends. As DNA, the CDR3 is TGTGCCAGCAGGGACTTTTGGGGTCACAATGAGCAGTTCTTC. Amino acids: CASRDFWGHNEQFF.

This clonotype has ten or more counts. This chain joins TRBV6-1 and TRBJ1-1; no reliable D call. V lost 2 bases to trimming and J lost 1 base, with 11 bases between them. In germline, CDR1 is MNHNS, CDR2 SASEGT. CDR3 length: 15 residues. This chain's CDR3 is CASSELGVENTEAFF. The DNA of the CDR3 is TGTGCCAGCAGTGAATTGGGCGTGGAGAACACTGAAGCTTTCTTT.

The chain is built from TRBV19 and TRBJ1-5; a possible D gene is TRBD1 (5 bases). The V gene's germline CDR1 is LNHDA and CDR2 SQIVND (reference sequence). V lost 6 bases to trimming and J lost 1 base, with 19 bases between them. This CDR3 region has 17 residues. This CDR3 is CASRYFAQGGSNQPQHF. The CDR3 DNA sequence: TGTGCCAGTAGGTATTTCGCCCAGGGCGGGAGCAATCAGCCCCAGCATTTT.

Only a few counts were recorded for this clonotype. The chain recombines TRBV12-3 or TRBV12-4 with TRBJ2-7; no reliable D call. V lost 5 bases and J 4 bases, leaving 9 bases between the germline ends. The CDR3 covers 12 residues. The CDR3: CASSPQPYEQYF. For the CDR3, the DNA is TGTGCCAGCAGTCCCCAACCGTACGAGCAGTACTTC.

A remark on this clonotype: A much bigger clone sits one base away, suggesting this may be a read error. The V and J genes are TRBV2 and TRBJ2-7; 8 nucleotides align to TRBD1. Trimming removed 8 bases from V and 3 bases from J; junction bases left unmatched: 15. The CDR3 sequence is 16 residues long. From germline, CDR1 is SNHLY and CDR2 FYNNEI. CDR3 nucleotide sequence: TGTGCCAGCCCACCACCAGGCAGGGGGCGAAGCTACGAGCAGTACTTC. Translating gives CASPPPGRGRSYEQYF.

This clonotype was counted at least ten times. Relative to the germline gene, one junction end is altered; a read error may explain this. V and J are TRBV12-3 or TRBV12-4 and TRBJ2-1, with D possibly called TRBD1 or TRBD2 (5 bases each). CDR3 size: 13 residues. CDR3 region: CASSLGPNNEQFF. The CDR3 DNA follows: TGCGCCAGCAGCTTGGGACCGAACAATGAGCAGTTCTTC.

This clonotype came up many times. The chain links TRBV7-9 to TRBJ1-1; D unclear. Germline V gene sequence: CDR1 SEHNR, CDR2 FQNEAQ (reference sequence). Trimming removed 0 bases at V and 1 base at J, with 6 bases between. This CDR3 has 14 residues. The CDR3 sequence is CASSLAGWNTEAFF. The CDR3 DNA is TGTGCCAGCAGCTTAGCAGGATGGAACACTGAAGCTTTCTTT.

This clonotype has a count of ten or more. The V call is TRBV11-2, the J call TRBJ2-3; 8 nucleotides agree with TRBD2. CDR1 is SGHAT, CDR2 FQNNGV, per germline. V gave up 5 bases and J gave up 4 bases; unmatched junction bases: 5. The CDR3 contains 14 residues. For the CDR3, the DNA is TGTGCCAGCAGCATTAGCGGGGTTGCAGATACGCAGTATTTT. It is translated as CASSISGVADTQYF.

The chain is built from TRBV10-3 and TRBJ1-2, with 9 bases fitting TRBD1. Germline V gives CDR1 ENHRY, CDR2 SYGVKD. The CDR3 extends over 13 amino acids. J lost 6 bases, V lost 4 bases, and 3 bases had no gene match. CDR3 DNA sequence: TGTGCCATCAGTGCGGGGACAGGGAATGGCTACACCTTC. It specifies CAISAGTGNGYTF.

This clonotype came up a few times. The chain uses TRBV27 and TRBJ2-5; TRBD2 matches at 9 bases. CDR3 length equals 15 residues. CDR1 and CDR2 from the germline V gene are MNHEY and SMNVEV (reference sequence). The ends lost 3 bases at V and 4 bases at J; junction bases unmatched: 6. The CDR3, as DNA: TGTGCCAGCAGTTTTGGGGGAGCGGGAGGAGAGACCCAGTACTTC. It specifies CASSFGGAGGETQYF.

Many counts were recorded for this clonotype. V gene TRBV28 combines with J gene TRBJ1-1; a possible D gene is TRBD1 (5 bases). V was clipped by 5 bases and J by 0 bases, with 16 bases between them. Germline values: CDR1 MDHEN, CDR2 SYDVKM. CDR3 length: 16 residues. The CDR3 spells CASSGREGRMNTEAFF. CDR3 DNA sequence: TGTGCCAGCAGTGGGAGGGAGGGGAGGATGAACACTGAAGCTTTCTTT.

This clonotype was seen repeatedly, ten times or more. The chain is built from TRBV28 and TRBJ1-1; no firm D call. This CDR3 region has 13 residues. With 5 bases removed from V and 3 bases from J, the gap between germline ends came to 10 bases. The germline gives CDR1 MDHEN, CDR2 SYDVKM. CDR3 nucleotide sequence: TGTGCCAGCAGTCGGGAGTCGGACACTGAAGCTTTCTTT. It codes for CASSRESDTEAFF.

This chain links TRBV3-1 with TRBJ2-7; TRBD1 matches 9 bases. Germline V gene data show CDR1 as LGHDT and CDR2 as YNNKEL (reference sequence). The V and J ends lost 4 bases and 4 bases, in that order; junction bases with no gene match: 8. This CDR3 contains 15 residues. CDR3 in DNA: TGTGCCAGCAGCCCCCCGGGACAGGGAGTGTACGAGCAGTACTTC. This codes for CASSPPGQGVYEQYF.

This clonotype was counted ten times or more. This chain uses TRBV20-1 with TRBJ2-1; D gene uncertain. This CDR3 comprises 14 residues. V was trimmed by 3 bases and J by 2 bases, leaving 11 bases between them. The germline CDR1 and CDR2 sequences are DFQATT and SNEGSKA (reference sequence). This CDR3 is CSASGFGAYNEQFF. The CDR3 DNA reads TGCAGTGCTAGTGGGTTTGGCGCCTACAATGAGCAGTTCTTC.